Shown below are 23 T cell receptor beta chains from a single sample sequenced in a study of a mutant IDH1 vaccine in newly diagnosed glioma. No cognate antigen is known for these TCRs. Data came from immunoSEQ multiplex PCR; TCRdb stores just in-frame clones and leaves some out. Of approximately 25,000 clones listed, roughly 84% are singletons. The sample's time point: week 47, end of study. The investigators gave 300 ug of mutant IDH1 20-mer peptide in each vaccine dose, together with topical imiquimod. The sequencing here drew on PBMCs, taken from a glioma patient whose treatment included an IDH1 peptide vaccine. The receptors originated from a man aged 40-55 years with glioma.

The chain is built from TRBV4-1 and TRBJ1-1, with D unclear. The germline gives CDR1 MGHRA, CDR2 YSYEKL. CDR3 length equals 15 residues. Deletions cut 0 bases from V and 0 bases from J, with 8 bases between. The chain's CDR3 is CASSQEGWVNTEAFF. Written as DNA, the CDR3 is TGCGCCAGCAGCCAAGAGGGGTGGGTGAACACTGAAGCTTTCTTT.

The V and J genes are TRBV5-1 and TRBJ2-7, with a tentative D call TRBD2 (6 bases). Trimming stripped 0 bases from V and 3 bases from J, with 10 bases between. Germline V gene sequence: CDR1 SGHRS, CDR2 YFSETQ. This CDR3 contains 14 residues. The chain's CDR3 is CASSLGNGGYEQYF. CDR3 DNA: TGCGCCAGCAGCTTGGGCAACGGGGGCTACGAGCAGTACTTC.

This chain joins TRBV4-1 and TRBJ2-1; D is uncertain. CDR1 and CDR2 (germline): MGHRA, YSYEKL. CDR3 length: 11 residues. Trimming removed 4 bases at V and 6 bases at J, with 4 bases between. For the CDR3, the DNA is TGCGCCAGCAGCCCCGGCAATGAGCAGTTCTTC. Encoded protein: CASSPGNEQFF.

The V gene is TRBV5-1, the J gene TRBJ1-2, with D maybe TRBD1 (5 bases). V lost 2 bases and J lost 6, with 14 bases in between. The V gene's germline CDR1 is SGHRS and CDR2 YFSETQ. This CDR3 contains 14 residues. This chain's CDR3 is CASSFGQGGHGYTF. As DNA, the CDR3 is TGCGCCAGCAGCTTCGGGCAGGGCGGCCATGGCTACACCTTC.

The V and J genes are TRBV4-3 and TRBJ2-3; either TRBD1 or TRBD2 may supply D (5 bases each). Per the germline V gene, CDR1 is LGHNA and CDR2 is YSLEER. Trimming pared 4 bases from V and 2 bases from J, leaving 13 bases between. CDR3 length equals 15 residues. CDR3 DNA sequence: TGCGCCAGCAGCCCCTGGGACCAACCCACAGATACGCAGTATTTT. Its translation: CASSPWDQPTDTQYF.

In this sample, this clone turned up once. This chain uses TRBV15 with TRBJ2-5, with D perhaps matching TRBD2 (6 bases). The J call may be incorrect, as the DNA end agrees better with TRBJ2-7. The CDR3 is 14 amino acids. The germline CDR1 and CDR2 sequences are LNHNV and YYDKDF (reference sequence). The CDR3 sequence: CATSPLGGNYEQYF. The CDR3 DNA reads as TGTGCCACCAGCCCCCTTGGGGGGAACTACGAGCAGTACTTC.

This rearrangement joins TRBV12-1 to TRBJ2-7; the table calls TRBD1, which could not be checked here. TRBV12-1 is a pseudogene locus. This CDR3 comprises 13 residues. As DNA, the CDR3 is TGTGCCAGCAACCCGACAGGGACCCACGAGCAGTACTTC. Encoded protein: CASNPTGTHEQYF.

The chain joins TRBV19 to TRBJ2-3, with a possible D match to TRBD2 (5 bases). Trimming pared 3 bases from V and 4 bases from J, leaving 14 bases between. Germline V CDR1 and CDR2: LNHDA, SQIVND (reference sequence). CDR3 length: 15 residues. In DNA form, the CDR3 reads TGTGCCAGTAGTATGGGCTATGGGAGCGCAGATACGCAGTATTTT. As protein: CASSMGYGSADTQYF.

V usage is TRBV6-1 and J usage is TRBJ1-2; D gene ambiguous. The CDR3 spans 14 residues. Germline CDR1 MNHNS, CDR2 SASEGT. Trimming pared 1 base from V and 8 bases from J, leaving 14 bases between. The DNA for the CDR3 is TGTGCCAGCAGTGAAGATTCGACCCTTCGGGGCTACACCTTC. This encodes CASSEDSTLRGYTF.

This chain links TRBV4-3 with TRBJ2-7; no reliable D call. Trimming pared 0 bases from V and 3 bases from J, leaving 9 bases between. Germline loops: CDR1 LGHNA, CDR2 YSLEER. This CDR3 contains 14 residues. The CDR3 sequence is CASSQDLSIYEQYF. The CDR3 region has the DNA TGCGCCAGCAGCCAAGATCTCAGTATCTACGAGCAGTACTTC.

V usage is TRBV5-1 and J usage is TRBJ1-1, with no clear D. The CDR3 extends over 13 amino acids. V lost 1 base, J lost 1 base, and 5 bases lay in between. Germline V gene data show CDR1 as SGHRS and CDR2 as YFSETQ. CDR3 loop: CASSLFTNTEAFF. The CDR3 nucleotides are TGCGCCAGCAGCTTGTTTACGAACACTGAAGCTTTCTTT.

CDR3 sequence reads: CASSYGYRANTEAFF. CDR3 nucleotides: TGTGCCAGCAGTTATGGGTACAGGGCCAACACTGAAGCTTTCTTT. The rearrangement joins TRBV6-5 to TRBJ1-1, with a tentative D call TRBD1 (6 bases). The germline CDR1 and CDR2 sequences are MNHEY and SVGAGI. The CDR3 consists of 15 residues. Trimming took off 3 bases at V and 2 bases at J, with 13 bases between the two ends.

V usage is TRBV19 and J usage is TRBJ2-1; 7 bases match TRBD1. This CDR3 spans 11 amino acids. Germline V CDR1 and CDR2: LNHDA, SQIVND (reference sequence). V was pared by 6 bases and J by 7 bases, with 0 bases of the junction left unmatched. The DNA for the CDR3 is TGTGCCAGTAGACAGGGGAATGAGCAGTTCTTC. Protein product: CASRQGNEQFF.

This chain links TRBV7-2 with TRBJ2-7; 7 positions match TRBD1. Germline CDR1 is SGHTA and CDR2 is FQGNSA. V gave up 5 bases and J gave up 4 bases; unmatched junction bases: 5. The CDR3 contains 13 residues. The CDR3 nucleotides are TGTGCCAGCAGCGAGACAGGGAAGTACGAGCAGTACTTC. It translates to CASSETGKYEQYF.

The gene calls are TRBV19 and TRBJ2-7, with 7 bases identical to TRBD1. Unmatched junction bases numbered 8, after V lost 6 bases and J lost 0 bases. Germline CDR1 and CDR2: LNHDA and SQIVND (reference sequence). The CDR3 has 15 residues. CDR3 sequence (DNA): TGTGCCAGTAGCAAAACGGGACAGTTCTCCTACGAGCAGTACTTC. It codes for CASSKTGQFSYEQYF.

The chain joins TRBV28 to TRBJ2-1, with no clear D. This CDR3 has 14 amino acids. CDR1 is MDHEN and CDR2 is SYDVKM in the germline V gene. V lost 5 bases and J 5 bases, leaving 13 bases between the germline ends. CDR3 sequence: CASSPYSPHNEQFF. The CDR3 nucleotides read TGTGCCAGCAGTCCTTACTCACCCCACAATGAGCAGTTCTTC.

V usage is TRBV6-4 and J usage is TRBJ1-1; unclear D gene. Germline V CDR1 and CDR2: MRHNA, SNTAGT. CDR3 length equals 14 residues. V was pared by 6 bases and J by 4 bases, with 15 bases between. CDR3 amino acids: CASRTQEGATEAFF. In nucleotides, the CDR3 is TGTGCCAGCAGGACCCAAGAGGGCGCCACTGAAGCTTTCTTT.

The chain employs TRBV6-5 and TRBJ1-2; D ambiguous. CDR3 length: 11 amino acids. The ends were cut back, 6 bases at V and 9 bases at J, with 11 bases in the middle. Germline loops: CDR1 MNHEY, CDR2 SVGAGI. The CDR3 region has the DNA TGTGCCAGCAGGCAGATTGATCGCTACACCTTC. Translated: CASRQIDRYTF.

The chain carries TRBV27 and TRBJ2-1, with TRBD2 matching over 14 bases. The germline CDR1 and CDR2 sequences are MNHEY and SMNVEV (reference sequence). With V trimmed by 4 bases and J by 7 bases, 12 bases remained unmatched. The CDR3 is 18 residues long. CDR3 sequence (DNA): TGTGCCAGCAGTTCTCAGTCGGGACTAGCGGGAGTGTCAAATGAGCAGTTCTTC. Its translation is CASSSQSGLAGVSNEQFF.

The CDR3 nucleotides are TGTGCCAGCAGTCCACCGTTGAGGGCGGCTGAAGCTTTCTTT. This codes for CASSPPLRAAEAFF. The chain employs TRBV2 and TRBJ1-1; no clear D gene. Trimming shortened V by 5 bases and J by 6 bases, and 16 bases separated the two germline ends. This CDR3 is 14 amino acids long. Germline CDR1 and CDR2: SNHLY and FYNNEI.

The chain carries TRBV7-2 and TRBJ1-4; possible D gene TRBD1, 5 bases. With 5 bases removed from V and 7 bases from J, the gap between germline ends came to 8 bases. CDR3 length: 12 residues. CDR1 and CDR2 (germline): SGHTA, FQGNSA. The CDR3 region has the DNA TGTGCCAGCAGCCCCCAGGGTGAAAAACTGTTTTTT. Its protein is CASSPQGEKLFF.

This clone has a handful of counts. The J gene is TRBJ2-3, the V gene TRBV10-2; D is possibly TRBD2 (5 bases). CDR1 is WSHSY, CDR2 SAAADI, per germline. The CDR3 length is 15 residues. Trimming stripped 7 bases from V and 1 base from J, with 15 bases between. CDR3 amino acids: CASTTGNSGTDTQYF. The DNA for the CDR3 is TGCGCCAGCACTACGGGTAATAGCGGCACAGATACGCAGTATTTT.

The chain combines TRBV9 with TRBJ1-2; D is possibly TRBD1 (6 bases). The CDR3 spans 14 residues. Trimming took off 4 bases at V and 4 bases at J, with 14 bases between the two ends. Germline V gene data show CDR1 as SGDLS and CDR2 as YYNGEE. DNA for the CDR3: TGTGCCAGCAGCCCTAGTCGGACAGTCTATGGCTACACCTTC. Protein product: CASSPSRTVYGYTF. Complete variable domain (other parts from reference TRBV9 and TRBJ1-2): DSGVTQTPKHLITATGQRVTLRCSPRSGDLSVYWYQQSLDQGLQFLIQYYNGEERAKGNILERFSAQQFPDLHSELNLSSLELGDSALYFCASSPSRTVYGYTFGSGTRLTVV.